The 26 T cell receptor beta chains in this list originate from one sample, sequenced in a study of CD8 T cells in ankylosing spondylitis. TCRdb used MiXCR to reprocess the 5' RACE reads, holding one entry per CDR3 protein. This table holds about 200,000 distinct CDR3 sequences, 25% to 30% found once. The source material was blood, either unsorted or a sorted T cell fraction (not recorded which). These receptors all stem from a male donor with ankylosing spondylitis or in good health (not recorded which).

This clonotype was observed at least ten times. The V call is TRBV7-2, the J call TRBJ2-5, with unresolved D. V lost 1 base to trimming and J lost 1 base, with 7 bases between them. Germline lookup yields CDR1 SGHTA and CDR2 FQGNSA. The CDR3 length is 14 residues. CDR3 DNA: TGTGCCAGCAGCTTAGTCGCCAGCCAAGAGACCCAGTACTTC. Protein sequence: CASSLVASQETQYF. The full variable domain, its missing parts supplied by reference TRBV7-2 and TRBJ2-5, is GAGVSQSPSNKVTEKGKDVELRCDPISGHTALYWYRQSLGQGLEFLIYFQGNSAPDKSGLPSDRFSAERTGGSVSTLTIQRTQQEDSAVYLCASSLVASQETQYFGPGTRLLVL.

This clonotype was counted only a few times. The V gene is TRBV15, the J gene TRBJ2-5, with TRBD2 matching over 12 bases. Germline lookup yields CDR1 LNHNV and CDR2 YYDKDF (reference sequence). The trim removed 9 bases at V and 5 bases at J, leaving 10 bases unmatched. The CDR3 is made up of 15 amino acids. CDR3 loop: CATGGSSGRGETQYF. In nucleotides, the CDR3 is TGTGCCACTGGGGGATCTAGCGGGAGGGGGGAGACCCAGTACTTC.

The chain is built from TRBV29-1 and TRBJ2-7; 7 bases line up with TRBD1. The CDR3 is 12 amino acids. V shed 6 bases and J 3 bases; nucleotides not matched to a gene: 5. Germline V gene lookup returns CDR1 SQVTM and CDR2 ANQGSEA. The CDR3 loop is CSVGQSDYEQYF. CDR3 in DNA: TGCAGCGTGGGACAGTCGGACTACGAGCAGTACTTC.

The genes are TRBV19 and TRBJ1-1; possibly TRBD1 for D (5 bases). Germline V gene sequence: CDR1 LNHDA, CDR2 SQIVND (reference sequence). V was clipped by 7 bases and J by 4 bases, with 16 bases between them. CDR3 size: 14 residues. The DNA of the CDR3 is TGTGCCAGTATCGGGACCATCGGTGGCACTGAAGCTTTCTTT. It specifies CASIGTIGGTEAFF.

Ten or more counts support this clonotype. The rearrangement uses TRBV4-3 and TRBJ2-3, with 8 bases fitting TRBD1. The CDR3 consists of 15 residues. The ends lost 1 base at V and 6 bases at J; junction bases unmatched: 6. Germline V lookup: CDR1 LGHNA, CDR2 YSLEER. This CDR3 reads CASSQGTGRADTQYF. CDR3 in DNA: TGCGCCAGCAGCCAAGGGACAGGGCGGGCGGATACGCAGTATTTT.

This clonotype has at least ten counts. The V and J genes are TRBV6-5 and TRBJ2-3; TRBD1 might be the D (6 bases). Germline lookup yields CDR1 MNHEY and CDR2 SVGAGI. This CDR3 has 12 amino acids. The germline V and J ends were trimmed by 6 bases and 12 bases, with 16 bases remaining between them. The CDR3 DNA reads as TGTGCCAGCAGGACAACAGGGAACCTCCAGTATTTT. Translation gives CASRTTGNLQYF.

The chain is built from TRBV4-2 and TRBJ2-5; TRBD1 is a possible D gene (5 bases). The CDR3 loop spans 15 amino acids. Germline assignment: CDR1 LGHNA and CDR2 YNFKEQ. Trimming stripped 4 bases from V and 2 bases from J, with 14 bases between. CDR3 region: CASSPTDRKQETQYF. Here the CDR3 DNA reads TGTGCCAGCAGCCCAACAGACAGAAAACAAGAGACCCAGTACTTC.

This rearrangement joins TRBV6-1 to TRBJ2-2; D is undetermined. CDR1 and CDR2 (germline): MNHNS, SASEGT. Trimming removed 3 bases at V and 4 bases at J, with 9 bases between. This CDR3 is built from 14 residues. CDR3 amino acids: CASSDPPATGELFF. As DNA, the CDR3 is TGTGCCAGCAGTGACCCACCCGCCACCGGGGAGCTGTTTTTT.

The V and J genes are TRBV10-3 and TRBJ2-7, with TRBD2 matching 10 bases. The junction had 2 bases not matched to a gene; V was cut back by 4 bases and J by 2 bases. Germline assignment: CDR1 ENHRY and CDR2 SYGVKD. CDR3 length: 14 residues. CDR3 in amino acids: CAISVLAGAYEQYF. The DNA of the CDR3 is TGTGCCATCAGTGTCCTAGCGGGAGCCTACGAGCAGTACTTC.

This chain joins TRBV5-1 and TRBJ2-3; tentative D call: TRBD2 (5 bases). CDR1 SGHRS and CDR2 YFSETQ come from the germline V gene. V dropped 0 bases and J dropped 7 bases, with 15 bases sitting between them. The CDR3 is 15 amino acids. This CDR3 reads CASSLGSGMGNTQYF. CDR3 nucleotide sequence: TGCGCCAGCAGCTTGGGATCGGGGATGGGAAATACGCAGTATTTT.

This clonotype was observed a handful of times. The chain recombines TRBV7-2 with TRBJ2-7; 7 bases match TRBD1. Germline assignment: CDR1 SGHTA and CDR2 FQGNSA. The junction had 5 bases not matched to a gene; V was cut back by 0 bases and J by 3 bases. The CDR3 extends over 15 amino acids. CDR3 protein: CASSLASTGFYEQYF. The CDR3 DNA reads TGTGCCAGCAGCTTAGCCTCGACAGGGTTCTACGAGCAGTACTTC.

This clonotype was observed a few times. This chain joins TRBV20-1 and TRBJ2-1, with 7 nucleotides matching TRBD2. V dropped 0 bases and J dropped 3; count of bases not matched to a gene: 11. CDR3 length: 17 residues. CDR1 and CDR2 (germline): DFQATT, SNEGSKA (reference sequence). In DNA, the CDR3 is TGCAGTGCTAGAGAAGTAGGTAGCGGGCGAAACTACAATGAGCAGTTCTTC. Translated, it gives CSAREVGSGRNYNEQFF.

The chain combines TRBV12-3 or TRBV12-4 with TRBJ1-1; TRBD1 is a possible D gene (5 bases). V lost 5 bases to trimming and J lost 1 base, with 11 bases between them. The CDR3 totals 14 residues. The CDR3, as DNA: TGTGCCAGCAGTAGCCGACAGAAGAACACTGAAGCTTTCTTT. Amino acids: CASSSRQKNTEAFF.

In its sample, this clonotype was seen many times. The genes are TRBV6-5 and TRBJ2-3; D remains unclear. The V gene's germline CDR1 is MNHEY and CDR2 SVGAGI. CDR3 size: 15 residues. The ends were cut back, 0 bases at V and 4 bases at J, with 11 bases in the middle. The CDR3: CASSYSGSRADTQYF. Written as DNA, the CDR3 is TGTGCCAGCAGTTACTCGGGTTCTAGGGCAGATACGCAGTATTTT.

The sample holds many counts of this clonotype. V is TRBV7-9 and J is TRBJ1-4; maybe TRBD1 (5 bases). Trimming stripped 7 bases from V and 7 bases from J, with 10 bases between. The CDR3 covers 12 residues. The germline CDR1 and CDR2 sequences are SEHNR and FQNEAQ (reference sequence). CDR3 residues: CASTGASEKLFF. DNA for the CDR3: TGTGCCAGCACTGGGGCCAGTGAAAAACTGTTTTTT.

This clonotype came up many times. The genes are TRBV6-5 and TRBJ1-5; D might be TRBD1 (6 bases). Trimming cost V 5 bases and J 4 bases, with 12 bases left between them. The germline V gene encodes CDR1 MNHEY and CDR2 SVGAGI. This CDR3 region has 14 residues. The CDR3 loop reads CASSTRGGNQPQHF. In DNA form, the CDR3 reads TGTGCCAGCAGTACTAGGGGGGGGAATCAGCCCCAGCATTTT.

At least ten counts were recorded for this clonotype. The chain uses TRBV27 and TRBJ2-7; either TRBD1 or TRBD2 may supply D (5 bases each). V lost 5 bases and J lost 2, with 16 bases in between. Germline V gene data show CDR1 as MNHEY and CDR2 as SMNVEV (reference sequence). CDR3 length: 15 amino acids. The CDR3 here is CASSITGTGTYEQYF. The DNA of the CDR3 is TGTGCCAGCAGTATTACCGGGACGGGCACCTACGAGCAGTACTTC.

There are many counts of this clonotype. V is TRBV2 and J is TRBJ2-1, with 10 positions matching TRBD2. CDR1 is SNHLY, CDR2 FYNNEI, per germline. This CDR3 is built from 15 residues. J lost 5 bases, V lost 5 bases, and 6 bases had no gene match. The DNA for the CDR3 is TGTGCCAGCAGTCAGCGGGAGGGCCTCCACAATGAGCAGTTCTTC. Its protein is CASSQREGLHNEQFF.

This clonotype was detected ten times or more. J is TRBJ1-2 and V is TRBV5-8, with no clear D. Germline loops: CDR1 SGHTS, CDR2 YDEGEE. This CDR3 has 12 residues. V dropped 3 bases and J dropped 5 bases, with 8 bases sitting between them. The CDR3 DNA sequence: TGTGCCAGCAGCTACGGTTTGTATGGCTACACCTTC. Translated: CASSYGLYGYTF.

This clonotype was recorded at least ten times. The chain joins TRBV29-1 to TRBJ2-1; a possible D gene is TRBD2 (7 bases). V was clipped by 7 bases and J by 0 bases, with 10 bases between them. The germline V gene has CDR1 SQVTM and CDR2 ANQGSEA. The CDR3 is made up of 13 amino acids. The CDR3 DNA reads TGCAGCGGCGGGGGCGGCTCCTACAATGAGCAGTTCTTC. Amino acids: CSGGGGSYNEQFF.

This sequence joins TRBV20-1 and TRBJ2-1; 8 nucleotides agree with TRBD1. CDR1 and CDR2 from the germline V gene are DFQATT and SNEGSKA (reference sequence). The CDR3 loop spans 12 amino acids. Trimming removed 6 bases from V and 10 bases from J; junction bases left unmatched: 8. The chain's CDR3 is CSAGQGSGEQFF. CDR3 DNA: TGCAGTGCCGGACAGGGATCGGGCGAGCAGTTCTTC.

There are many counts of this clonotype. The chain uses TRBV12-3 or TRBV12-4 and TRBJ1-2; D gene unclear. Trimming took off 6 bases at V and 2 bases at J, with 10 bases between the two ends. The length of the CDR3 is 13 residues. The CDR3 reads CASSSGPNYGYTF. CDR3 in DNA: TGTGCCAGCAGCTCCGGGCCGAACTATGGCTACACCTTC.

The table lists this clonotype with a few counts. The rearrangement links TRBV20-1 to TRBJ1-3; D is ambiguous. The CDR3 has 14 amino acids. Germline V lookup: CDR1 DFQATT, CDR2 SNEGSKA (reference sequence). Trimming shortened V by 5 bases and J by 4 bases, and 15 bases separated the two germline ends. The CDR3 loop is CSARRSMLGNTIYF. The CDR3, as DNA: TGCAGTGCTCGGAGGTCCATGCTCGGAAACACCATATATTTT.

Ten or more counts support this clonotype. The gene calls are TRBV3-1 and TRBJ2-1, with D maybe TRBD1 (6 bases). Germline V lookup: CDR1 LGHDT, CDR2 YNNKEL (reference sequence). This CDR3 spans 13 amino acids. The V gene lost 4 bases and the J gene lost 9 bases, with 13 bases spanning the gap. CDR3 bases: TGTGCCAGCAGCCCATTACTAGGGGGTGAGCAGTTCTTC. Translating it yields CASSPLLGGEQFF.

This clonotype was seen repeatedly, ten times or more. The chain links TRBV7-9 to TRBJ1-2; TRBD1 might be the D (5 bases). The CDR3 consists of 15 residues. Germline V gene data show CDR1 as SEHNR and CDR2 as FQNEAQ (reference sequence). V was shortened by 5 bases and J by 4 bases, with 17 bases between the two germline ends. This chain's CDR3 is CASSLGHPGSYGYTF. The CDR3 DNA follows: TGTGCCAGCAGCCTTGGACACCCGGGAAGCTATGGCTACACCTTC.

This clonotype appeared a few times. The CDR3 loop reads CASTPLAGATDTQYF. As DNA, the CDR3 is TGTGCCAGTACCCCACTAGCGGGAGCCACAGATACGCAGTATTTT. The gene calls are TRBV19 and TRBJ2-3; the match to TRBD2 covers 11 bases. The ends lost 7 bases at V and 2 bases at J; junction bases unmatched: 5. The CDR3 runs 15 residues. In germline, CDR1 is LNHDA, CDR2 SQIVND (reference sequence).